These T cell receptor beta chains were read from a single sample in a study of cytomegalovirus exposure and HLA in healthy donors. Clones were sequenced by immunoSEQ multiplex PCR, and TCRdb holds only the in-frame ones, with some missing. The table includes about 160,000 clones, 85% detected once. Sequenced input: PBMCs. These receptors were taken from a boy aged 2 to 10 in good health and CMV-seronegative. CDR3s include the opening cysteine and the closing phenylalanine or tryptophan. D genes are given only for firm matches. Only some rows state a clone size, as once, few, many or a class for expanded clones.

.,TRBJ2-1,.,TRBV14,TGTGCCAGCAGCCTCGGGGGGACGGGGGGCCCAGCTTACAATGAGCAGTTCTTC,CASSLGGTGGPAYNEQFF
.,TRBJ2-5,TRBD2,TRBV18,TGTGCCAGCTCACCCGGACTAGCAGAGACCCAGTACTTC,CASSPGLAETQYF
.,TRBJ2-6,.,TRBV10-3,TGTGCCAGTAGGAGTACCGGGGCCAACGTCCTGACTTTC,CASRSTGANVLTF
.,TRBJ1-1,.,TRBV7-8,TGTGCCAGCAGCCATCTGGGGGGGATGAACACTGAAGCTTTCTTT,CASSHLGGMNTEAFF
.,TRBJ1-1,TRBD1,TRBV27,TGTGCCAGCAGCCTTACACAGACCGGGACAGGCACTGAAGCTTTCTTT,CASSLTQTGTGTEAFF
few,TRBJ1-3,TRBD1,TRBV5-1,TGCGCCAGCAGCGCCTGGGACAGCCGAGACACCATATATTTT,CASSAWDSRDTIYF
.,TRBJ2-2,TRBD2,TRBV13,TGTGCCAGCAGCTTAAGGCTAGCGGGGGACACCGGGGAGCTGTTTTTT,CASSLRLAGDTGELFF
.,TRBJ2-3,.,TRBV11-2,TGTGCCAGCAGCCGCCTCCAGTCCACAGATACGCAGTATTTT,CASSRLQSTDTQYF
.,TRBJ2-1,.,TRBV7-9,TGTGCCAGCAGCGCCCAGGGTGAGCAGTTCTTC,CASSAQGEQFF
.,TRBJ2-5,TRBD2,TRBV7-9,TGTTCCAGCAGCTCCCCCGGAGCGGGAGGTGAGACCCAGTACTTC,CSSSSPGAGGETQYF
.,TRBJ2-3,.,TRBV4-2,TGTGCCAGCAGCCCAAGGTGGGGAGAGGATACGCAGTATTTT,CASSPRWGEDTQYF
.,TRBJ2-4,.,TRBV2,TGTGCCAGCAGTGACCCAGTAGCCAAAAACATTCAGTACTTC,CASSDPVAKNIQYF
.,TRBJ2-7,.,TRBV7-6,TGTGCCAGCGAAGCCCTCGAGGCGTCCTCCTACGAGCAGTACTTC,CASEALEASSYEQYF
.,TRBJ2-7,TRBD1,TRBV5-1,TGCGCCAGCAGCTCTGGACAGGGGGCCTACGAGCAGTACTTC,CASSSGQGAYEQYF
.,TRBJ1-2,TRBD1,TRBV2,TGTGCCAGCTATATACAGGGGGAATTTGGTGGCTACACCTTC,CASYIQGEFGGYTF
.,TRBJ2-3,.,TRBV10-3,TGTGCCATCAGTGAGCGGGAGGAGGGGGCAGATACGCAGTATTTT,CAISEREEGADTQYF
.,TRBJ1-1,.,TRBV2,TGTGCCAGCAGTCAGGATAGCACTGAAGCTTTCTTT,CASSQDSTEAFF
.,TRBJ2-3,.,TRBV7-9,TGTGCCAGCAGCTTAGTATCGCCGGGGGCGCAGTATTTT,CASSLVSPGAQYF
few,TRBJ2-3,.,TRBV5-1,TGCGCCAGCAGCTTGGATGCGGCCTCGGAGTATTTT,CASSLDAASEYF
.,TRBJ1-6,TRBD1,TRBV14,TGTGCCAGCAGCCATCTACGTGACGGTTTTCGGGTACAGGGGCGTAATTCACCCCTCCACTTT,CASSHLRDGFRVQGRNSPLHF
few,TRBJ2-7,TRBD1,TRBV5-1,TGCGCCAGCAGCTTGGAGACAGGGGACCACTACGAGCAGTACTTC,CASSLETGDHYEQYF
.,TRBJ2-7,TRBD2,TRBV5-1,TGCGCCAGCAGCTTGGCAAGCGGGAGCTACGAGCAGTACTTC,CASSLASGSYEQYF
.,TRBJ2-2,.,TRBV6-4,TGTGCCAGCAGTGACCGTGAGACCGGGGAGCTGTTTTTT,CASSDRETGELFF
.,TRBJ2-1,TRBD2,TRBV19,TGTGCCAGTAGTATAAGCGGGAGACCGGAGCAGTTCTTC,CASSISGRPEQFF
.,TRBJ2-2,TRBD1,TRBV25-1,TGTGCCAGCAGTGATGGACAGGACGCCGGGGAGCTGTTTTTT,CASSDGQDAGELFF
.,TRBJ1-6,.,TRBV6-1,TGTGCCAGCGGACAGACAGATAATTCACCCCTCCACTTT,CASGQTDNSPLHF
.,TRBJ2-1,.,TRBV4-2,TGTGCCAGCAGCGGTAGGGGGGGCGGGGGTTACAATGAGCAGTTCTTC,CASSGRGGGGYNEQFF
few,TRBJ1-3,.,TRBV5-1,TGCGCCAGCTCGGGGGGCCAGAGCTCTGGAAACACCATATATTTT,CASSGGQSSGNTIYF
few,TRBJ2-4,TRBD2,TRBV20-1,TGCAGTGCCGGGACTAGAAACATTCAGTACTTC,CSAGTRNIQYF
.,TRBJ1-1,TRBD1,TRBV6-1,TGTGCCAGCAGCGACAGGGGTGCGGCGGCTTTCTTT,CASSDRGAAAFF
.,TRBJ1-1,.,TRBV11-2,TGTGCCAGCAGCTCGGGGAACACTGAAGCTTTCTTT,CASSSGNTEAFF
.,TRBJ1-4,TRBD1,TRBV19,TGTGCCAGTAGTCCTATCCCAGGGGGCCGTGAAAAACTGTTTTTT,CASSPIPGGREKLFF
.,TRBJ2-2,.,TRBV6-6,TGTGCCAGCAGGATAACCGGGACTCCTGTAGCCGGGGAGCTGTTTTTT,CASRITGTPVAGELFF
.,TRBJ1-1,.,TRBV7-9,TGTGCCAGCAGCGTACACGCGAACACTGAAGCTTTCTTT,CASSVHANTEAFF
.,TRBJ2-1,.,TRBV19,TGTGCCAGTAGTCCTCTCTCGGGCAATGAGCAGTTCTTC,CASSPLSGNEQFF
.,TRBJ1-1,.,TRBV28,TGTGCCAGCAGTGCTAGATGGAACACTGAAGCTTTCTTT,CASSARWNTEAFF
.,TRBJ1-4,.,TRBV7-9,TGTGCCAGCAGCAGCGCGTGGTCATTTAATGAAAAACTGTTTTTT,CASSSAWSFNEKLFF
.,TRBJ1-1,.,TRBV6-6,TGTGCCAGCAGTTACTCGAGTCTGAACACTGAAGCTTTCTTT,CASSYSSLNTEAFF
.,TRBJ1-5,.,TRBV7-4,TGTGCCAGCAGCTTAGCCCCGGAACAGCCCCCAGGCCCCCCCCATCAGCCCCAGCATTTT,CASSLAPEQPPGPPHQPQHF
.,TRBJ1-2,.,TRBV27,TGTGCCAGCAGTTTGAGTCCGCGGGGCTATGGCTACACCTTC,CASSLSPRGYGYTF
.,TRBJ2-2,.,TRBV5-1,TGCGCCAGCAGCCCCCGACCAGACAGCCGGGAGCTGTTTTTT,CASSPRPDSRELFF
.,TRBJ1-4,.,TRBV6-1,TGTGCCAGCAGTGAAGCTGACTCAACAACCTTTGAAAAACTGTTTTTT,CASSEADSTTFEKLFF